This T cell receptor beta chain was sequenced in a study of OX40 agonist ivuxolimab in advanced cancers. Study context: Every 2 weeks, patients got intravenous ivuxolimab at one of six dose levels (0.01-10 mg/kg).

Sequencing was performed with immunoSEQ multiplex PCR; in TCRdb, only in-frame clones are kept and a portion is missing. The sample records about 83,000 clones, about 88% being singletons. The sample was CD4+ or CD8+ T cells sorted from blood, taken in a trial of the OX40 agonist ivuxolimab. The TCR originated in an adult with an advanced solid tumor such as melanoma, head and neck, liver or kidney cancer.

The CDR3: CASSAAGSGNYGYTF. DNA for the CDR3: TGTGCCAGCAGCGCCGCAGGATCCGGGAACTATGGCTACACCTTC. J is TRBJ1-2 and V is TRBV5-4; no definite D call. V was shortened by 4 bases and J by 2 bases, with 15 bases between the two germline ends. The CDR3 covers 15 residues. The germline CDR1 and CDR2 sequences are SGHNT and YYREEE (reference sequence).